Following are 29 T cell receptor beta chains from one sample sequenced in a study of beta chain features in type 1 diabetes. Study outcomes and limitations: There was a moderate but significant shortening of TCRB CDR3s in all four CD4+ subsets of Type 1 diabetes patients.

Expressed TCRB transcripts got sequenced, as all isolated RNA was reverse transcribed. This table comes from immunoSEQ multiplex PCR, and its TCRdb copy is limited to in-frame clones, with some not included. The data contain 100,000 to 150,000 clones, roughly a sixth of them singletons. Their antigens remain unidentified. Specimen: central memory CD4+ T cells from blood. The source is a man aged 18-30 years with type 1 diabetes.

The V and J genes are TRBV7-2 and TRBJ2-5; D not resolved. The CDR3 has 13 residues. The V end was cut by 5 bases, the J end by 1 base, with 8 bases between. Germline V lookup: CDR1 SGHTA, CDR2 FQGNSA. The CDR3 spells CASSLRPQETQYF. CDR3 DNA: TGTGCCAGCAGCCTTAGGCCCCAAGAGACCCAGTACTTC.

V gene TRBV6-1 combines with J gene TRBJ2-7; 9 bases align to TRBD1. V trimming: 5 bases; J trimming: 3 bases; junction bases outside the gene matches: 8. Germline CDR1 reads MNHNS; CDR2 reads SASEGT. The CDR3 covers 15 residues. The CDR3: CASSWAGQGHYEQYF. The CDR3 DNA reads TGTGCCAGCAGTTGGGCGGGACAGGGACACTACGAGCAGTACTTC.

The chain combines TRBV2 with TRBJ1-2; no clear D gene. Trimming shortened V by 6 bases and J by 4 bases, and 9 bases separated the two germline ends. CDR1 is SNHLY and CDR2 is FYNNEI in the germline V gene. CDR3 length: 12 residues. The CDR3 spells CASSGHVYGYTF. The CDR3 nucleotides are TGTGCCAGCAGCGGTCACGTCTATGGCTACACCTTC.

The chain couples TRBV7-9 to TRBJ2-1; D is unresolved. CDR3 length: 14 residues. Germline loops: CDR1 SEHNR, CDR2 FQNEAQ (reference sequence). Trimming took 4 bases from V and 6 from J, leaving 13 bases between them. CDR3 amino acids: CASSSPSVGNEQFF. As DNA, the CDR3 is TGTGCCAGCAGCTCCCCTTCCGTGGGCAATGAGCAGTTCTTC.

The V and J genes are TRBV14 and TRBJ1-2; TRBD1 is a possible D gene (5 bases). In germline, CDR1 is SGHDN, CDR2 FVKESK. Trimming removed 1 base at V and 4 bases at J, with 7 bases between. The CDR3 is 13 amino acids. CDR3 residues: CASSQADIYGYTF. The CDR3 DNA reads as TGTGCCAGCAGCCAAGCGGACATCTATGGCTACACCTTC. Supplemented by reference TRBV14 and TRBJ1-2, the full variable domain reads EAGVTQFPSHSVIEKGQTVTLRCDPISGHDNLYWYRRVMGKEIKFLLHFVKESKQDESGMPNNRFLAERTGGTYSTLKVQPAELEDSGVYFCASSQADIYGYTFGSGTRLTVV.

This clone was seen more than once but under ten times. CDR3 nucleotides: TGTGCCAGCAGTGAAAGGCAGACCGATCAGCCCCAGCATTTT. This sequence encodes CASSERQTDQPQHF. This chain links TRBV2 with TRBJ1-5; D unresolved. The CDR3 spans 14 residues. V dropped 2 bases and J dropped 5 bases, with 10 bases sitting between them. Germline V gene sequence: CDR1 SNHLY, CDR2 FYNNEI.

The rearrangement uses TRBV30 and TRBJ2-5; 7 positions agree with TRBD1. Germline V CDR1 and CDR2: GTSNPN, SVGIG (reference sequence). This CDR3 region has 14 residues. V trimming: 2 bases; J trimming: 4 bases; junction bases outside the gene matches: 7. The CDR3 loop is CAWSTPGTAETQYF. The CDR3 nucleotides are TGTGCCTGGAGTACTCCCGGGACAGCAGAGACCCAGTACTTC.

The chain uses TRBV7-2 and TRBJ2-2; D perhaps matches TRBD1 (5 bases). CDR3 size: 15 residues. Trimming left V 3 bases short and J 5 bases short, with 13 bases between. Per germline, CDR1 SGHTA and CDR2 FQGNSA. The CDR3 sequence is CASSFWTSGTGELFF. For the CDR3, the DNA is TGTGCCAGCAGCTTTTGGACATCGGGTACCGGGGAGCTGTTTTTT.

The rearrangement links TRBV7-9 to TRBJ2-4, with 7 nucleotides matching TRBD2. There are 14 residues in the CDR3. CDR1 is SEHNR, CDR2 FQNEAQ, per germline (reference sequence). The trim removed 3 bases at V and 8 bases at J, leaving 7 bases unmatched. DNA for the CDR3: TGTGCCAGCAGCTTGGGAGGGGACGTGGACATTCAGTACTTC. Encoded protein: CASSLGGDVDIQYF.

The chain joins TRBV7-2 to TRBJ2-1; D might be TRBD1 or TRBD2, each matching 5 bases. Germline CDR1 and CDR2: SGHTA and FQGNSA. This CDR3 spans 15 amino acids. V gave up 2 bases and J gave up 8 bases, with 16 bases separating them. DNA of the CDR3: TGTGCCAGCAGCTTACACCGACTGAGGGGAGATGAGCAGTTCTTC. This translates into CASSLHRLRGDEQFF.

This clone was detected only a few times. V gene TRBV30 combines with J gene TRBJ1-4; D unclear. Trimming took 3 bases from V and 2 from J, leaving 16 bases between them. Germline V gene lookup returns CDR1 GTSNPN and CDR2 SVGIG (reference sequence). The CDR3 contains 16 residues. CDR3 DNA: TGTGCCTGGAGGACTCCAGGATCCGGGACTAATGAAAAACTGTTTTTT. Translation: CAWRTPGSGTNEKLFF.

The rearrangement joins TRBV7-8 to TRBJ2-1, with D possibly being TRBD2 (5 bases). Germline V gives CDR1 SGHVS, CDR2 FQNEAQ. The CDR3 has 13 residues. V was trimmed by 5 bases and J by 9 bases, leaving 14 bases between them. CDR3 sequence (DNA): TGTGCCAGCAGCGCCCAATATAGCGCTGAGCAGTTCTTC. It codes for CASSAQYSAEQFF.

This clone appeared many times. The V gene is TRBV19, the J gene TRBJ1-2, with D perhaps matching TRBD1 (5 bases). The CDR3 totals 15 residues. The germline V and J ends were trimmed by 6 bases and 3 bases, with 17 bases remaining between them. Germline CDR1 reads LNHDA; CDR2 reads SQIVND (reference sequence). In DNA, the CDR3 is TGTGCCAGTAGCCCTCCCGGGGGTTCGGACTATGGCTACACCTTC. Its translation is CASSPPGGSDYGYTF.

This clone was recorded a few times. This chain connects TRBV18 to TRBJ2-1; D gene ambiguous. The ends were cut back, 4 bases at V and 4 bases at J, with 11 bases in the middle. This CDR3 spans 14 amino acids. Germline assignment: CDR1 KGHSH and CDR2 LQKENI. In nucleotides, the CDR3 is TGTGCCAGCTCACGGTCAGATGGATACAATGAGCAGTTCTTC. Translated: CASSRSDGYNEQFF.

This clone was observed a handful of times. V and J are TRBV4-3 and TRBJ2-6; D gene ambiguous. Deletions cut 1 base from V and 1 base from J, with 5 bases between. From germline, CDR1 is LGHNA and CDR2 YSLEER. The CDR3 has 15 residues. CDR3 nucleotide sequence: TGCGCCAGCAGCCAAGTGGGGTCTGGGGCCAACGTCCTGACTTTC. Its translation: CASSQVGSGANVLTF.

The chain uses TRBV11-2 and TRBJ2-2; tentatively, D is TRBD2 (6 bases). Looked up from germline, CDR1 is SGHAT and CDR2 is FQNNGV. The length of the CDR3 is 16 residues. V lost 3 bases and J lost 0, with 11 bases in between. CDR3 coding DNA: TGTGCCAGCAGCTTGAGGCGGGAAACGAACACCGGGGAGCTGTTTTTT. Translated, it gives CASSLRRETNTGELFF.

This clone was counted only a few times. A junction boundary mismatches the germline segment, possibly from a read error. J is TRBJ2-5 and V is TRBV7-7; TRBD2 matches at 14 bases. Germline V gene lookup returns CDR1 SSHAT and CDR2 FNYEAQ (reference sequence). The CDR3 totals 16 residues. DNA of the CDR3: TGTGCTAGCAGCGCTCTGGGACTAGCGGGGGAAGAGACCCAGTACTTC. This sequence encodes CASSALGLAGEETQYF.

This clone was seen many times. V gene TRBV7-9 combines with J gene TRBJ2-4, with a weak D call TRBD1 (5 bases). Trimming stripped 3 bases from V and 5 bases from J, with 11 bases between. This CDR3 spans 14 amino acids. CDR1 and CDR2 (germline): SEHNR, FQNEAQ (reference sequence). For the CDR3, the DNA is TGTGCCAGCAGCTTGGGCCAGGGTGAAAACATTCAGTACTTC. This translates into CASSLGQGENIQYF.

This clone has more than one count but fewer than ten. The chain combines TRBV5-5 with TRBJ2-5; no firm D call. Per germline, CDR1 SGHKS and CDR2 YYEKEE (reference sequence). Trimming removed 3 bases from V and 5 bases from J, with 8 bases in between. The CDR3 runs to 12 residues. CDR3 DNA: TGTGCCAGCAGCTCGGCGAGGGAGACCCAGTACTTC. It specifies CASSSARETQYF.

The V gene is TRBV14, the J gene TRBJ2-3; TRBD1 might be the D (6 bases). The CDR3 length is 16 residues. Germline V gene sequence: CDR1 SGHDN, CDR2 FVKESK. Deletions cut 1 base from V and 3 bases from J, with 14 bases between. The CDR3 sequence: CASSQARTARTDTQYF. CDR3 coding DNA: TGTGCCAGCAGCCAAGCGCGGACAGCTAGAACAGATACGCAGTATTTT.

This rearrangement joins TRBV7-2 to TRBJ2-7, with 9 bases identical to TRBD2. Trimming removed 5 bases from V and 3 bases from J; junction bases left unmatched: 11. CDR1 SGHTA and CDR2 FQGNSA come from the germline V gene. The CDR3 length is 16 residues. Written as DNA, the CDR3 is TGTGCCAGCAGCCCAGGAGGAGCGGGGGGACTCTACGAGCAGTACTTC. This gives the protein CASSPGGAGGLYEQYF.

This clone has just a few counts. The chain links TRBV29-1 to TRBJ1-1; D unresolved. From germline, CDR1 is SQVTM and CDR2 ANQGSEA. V was cut by 6 bases and J by 5 bases, with 16 bases left in between. The CDR3 is 13 amino acids. CDR3 protein: CSVATADGTEAFF. CDR3 nucleotides: TGCAGCGTGGCGACTGCGGATGGGACTGAAGCTTTCTTT.

The rearrangement uses TRBV16 and TRBJ1-2; D call uncertain. This CDR3 contains 15 residues. V was cut by 2 bases and J by 8 bases, with 18 bases left in between. Germline values: CDR1 KGHSY, CDR2 FQNENV. Here the CDR3 reads CASSQRPGLEGGYTF. CDR3 bases: TGTGCCAGCAGCCAAAGGCCGGGCCTCGAAGGGGGCTACACCTTC. Supplemented by reference TRBV16 and TRBJ1-2, the full variable domain reads GEEVAQTPKHLVRGEGQKAKLYCAPIKGHSYVFWYQQVLKNEFKFLISFQNENVFDETGMPKERFSAKCLPNSPCSLEIQATKLEDSAVYFCASSQRPGLEGGYTFGSGTRLTVV.

This clone turned up a few times. CDR3 nucleotide sequence: TGTGCCAGCAGCTGGAGCGTCGGGGCCGGGGAGCTGTTTTTT. Amino acid sequence: CASSWSVGAGELFF. V and J are TRBV7-3 and TRBJ2-2; TRBD2 is a possible D gene (5 bases). Trimming removed 4 bases at V and 6 bases at J, with 12 bases between. This CDR3 comprises 14 residues. CDR1 is SGHTA and CDR2 is FQGTGA in the germline V gene.

The sample holds many counts of this clone. The J gene is TRBJ2-2, the V gene TRBV25-1; D is uncertain. Germline loops: CDR1 MGHDK, CDR2 SYGVNS. Trimming shortened V by 10 bases and J by 7 bases, and 13 bases separated the two germline ends. The CDR3 consists of 12 residues. Here the CDR3 reads CATNPGIGELFF. The CDR3 DNA is TGTGCCACCAACCCGGGTATCGGGGAGCTGTTTTTT.

This clone occurred a few times. The rearrangement joins TRBV2 to TRBJ1-2; D is unclear. Germline CDR1 and CDR2: SNHLY and FYNNEI. The CDR3 is 13 amino acids. V lost 6 bases and J lost 6, with 14 bases in between. In DNA form, the CDR3 reads TGTGCCAGCAGGGAGAGGCAAGGGAATGGCTACACCTTC. Protein sequence: CASRERQGNGYTF.

The rearrangement uses TRBV7-2 and TRBJ2-1; 14 nucleotides agree with TRBD2. Germline V CDR1 and CDR2: SGHTA, FQGNSA. The V and J ends lost 5 bases and 0 bases, in that order; junction bases with no gene match: 9. This CDR3 comprises 19 residues. In DNA form, the CDR3 reads TGTGCCAGCAGCCCCTTAGGACTAGCGGGGGGACGCTCCTACAATGAGCAGTTCTTC. Protein sequence: CASSPLGLAGGRSYNEQFF. The whole variable domain, remainder taken from reference TRBV7-2 and TRBJ2-1, is GAGVSQSPSNKVTEKGKDVELRCDPISGHTALYWYRQSLGQGLEFLIYFQGNSAPDKSGLPSDRFSAERTGGSVSTLTIQRTQQEDSAVYLCASSPLGLAGGRSYNEQFFGPGTRLTVL.

This clone was recorded a few times. This sample also contains other DNA sequences that code for the same CDR3. The gene calls are TRBV7-2 and TRBJ1-1, with TRBD1 matching 9 bases. Germline trimming cut 5 bases from V and 4 bases from J; bases unmatched to any gene: 8. In germline, CDR1 is SGHTA, CDR2 FQGNSA. The CDR3 sequence is 15 residues long. As DNA, the CDR3 is TGTGCCAGCAGCGTCCGACAGGGGGGAGGCACTGAAGCTTTCTTT. Its protein product is CASSVRQGGGTEAFF.

Only a few counts were recorded for this clone. J is TRBJ1-3 and V is TRBV4-2; 8 nucleotides match TRBD1. V was pared by 0 bases and J by 0 bases, with 4 bases of the junction left unmatched. This CDR3 region has 17 residues. Germline V lookup: CDR1 LGHNA, CDR2 YNFKEQ. In DNA form, the CDR3 reads TGTGCCAGCAGCCAAGAGGGACAGGACGCCTCTGGAAACACCATATATTTT. It yields the protein CASSQEGQDASGNTIYF.